This TCR beta chain derives from a study of CD8 T cells in ankylosing spondylitis. Study-wide points: Made up of eight highly homologous variants, a TCR beta motif appeared characteristic of ankylosing spondylitis blood. Clones that were linked to disease were CD8+ and were relatively rare in peripheral blood. Clones linked to disease were reported to show significant enrichment in matched ankylosing spondylitis synovial fluid. Some of the motif variants had earlier been found in reactive arthritis patients' fluid and blood.

This clonotype was seen many times. What it binds is unknown. Quantitative molecular-barcoded 5'-RACE generated the TCR beta libraries. TCRdb ran MiXCR on the 5' RACE reads and lists one entry per CDR3 protein. The sample has roughly 700,000 distinct CDR3 sequences, around 19% seen once. V shed 1 base and J shed 4 bases, with 11 bases lying between them. CDR3 length equals 15 residues. This receptor was identified in a male donor with ankylosing spondylitis. V and J are TRBV12-3 or TRBV12-4 and TRBJ1-5; TRBD1 is a possible D gene (5 bases). The sequencing sample was made of blood, either unsorted or a sorted T cell fraction (not recorded which). The CDR3 DNA reads as TGTGCCAGCAGTTTAGAACAGGTTGGAAATCAGCCCCAGCATTTT. It specifies CASSLEQVGNQPQHF.